Shown below are 21 T cell receptor beta chains from a single sample sequenced in a study of T-cell reconstitution after alpha-beta-depleted transplantation in children. For TCRbeta, the library was prepared with unique molecular identifiers. Each CDR3 protein is one row after TCRdb ran MiXCR on the PCR reads. The repertoire holds about 610,000 distinct CDR3 sequences, with roughly 10% as singletons. This sample comprised PBMCs from the stem cell graft donor, obtained from the stem cell graft. The receptor set was obtained from a human donor who donated a stem cell graft to a child with acute myeloid leukemia.

The rearrangement links TRBV12-3 or TRBV12-4 to TRBJ2-7, with D perhaps given as TRBD1 or TRBD2 (5 bases each). The CDR3 extends over 13 amino acids. V lost 0 bases and J 6 bases, leaving 9 bases between the germline ends. The CDR3 sequence: CASSLAEGTEQYF. The CDR3 nucleotides are TGTGCCAGCAGTTTAGCTGAAGGGACCGAGCAGTACTTC.

In its sample, this clonotype was seen many times. The J gene is TRBJ2-2, the V gene TRBV4-3; D uncertain. The CDR3 runs to 17 residues. The ends were cut back, 1 base at V and 1 base at J, with 13 bases in the middle. Germline CDR1 and CDR2: LGHNA and YSLEER. CDR3: CASSQAPPGLNTGELFF. The CDR3 nucleotides are TGCGCCAGCAGCCAAGCTCCTCCGGGCCTGAACACCGGGGAGCTGTTTTTT.

This clonotype was counted many times. The chain employs TRBV29-1 and TRBJ2-5; TRBD1 might be the D (6 bases). Germline CDR1 SQVTM, CDR2 ANQGSEA. V lost 4 bases and J 3 bases, leaving 24 bases between the germline ends. This CDR3 spans 17 amino acids. In DNA, the CDR3 is TGCAGCGTTGTACTCCTCAAACCAAAAACAGGGAAAGAGACCCAGTACTTC. It is translated as CSVVLLKPKTGKETQYF.

Ten or more counts support this clonotype. In DNA form, the CDR3 reads TGTGCCAGCAGCTTACAGAGACAGGCCGGGGAGCTGTTTTTT. It codes for CASSLQRQAGELFF. The chain is built from TRBV7-2 and TRBJ2-2; D perhaps matches TRBD1 (6 bases). Germline-derived CDR1 and CDR2 are SGHTA and FQGNSA. The CDR3 loop spans 14 amino acids. Trimming stripped 2 bases from V and 6 bases from J, with 10 bases between.

This clonotype was counted ten times or more. J is TRBJ2-5 and V is TRBV4-3; no firm D call. V gave up 0 bases and J gave up 1 base, with 9 bases separating them. This CDR3 contains 15 residues. Germline CDR1 LGHNA, CDR2 YSLEER. CDR3 in DNA: TGCGCCAGCAGCCAAGATAAAGGTATCCAAGAGACCCAGTACTTC. It codes for CASSQDKGIQETQYF.

The table lists this clonotype with a few counts. This chain connects TRBV3-1 to TRBJ2-5; a weak D match, TRBD2 (6 bases). Trimming took 6 bases from V and 5 from J, leaving 13 bases between them. Per the germline V gene, CDR1 is LGHDT and CDR2 is YNNKEL (reference sequence). The CDR3 has 13 amino acids. The CDR3 DNA is TGTGCCAGCAGGTTTCGCGGGACGGAGACCCAGTACTTC. As protein: CASRFRGTETQYF.

This chain connects TRBV5-1 to TRBJ2-3; 8 bases agree with TRBD1. Germline V gives CDR1 SGHRS, CDR2 YFSETQ. The CDR3 has 15 amino acids. The ends lost 4 bases at V and 4 bases at J; junction bases unmatched: 8. The CDR3 DNA reads as TGCGCCAGCAGCCCTATGGACAGGGAACCAGATACGCAGTATTTT. This codes for CASSPMDREPDTQYF.

This clonotype was recorded many times. The J gene is TRBJ2-1, the V gene TRBV18, with TRBD2 matching 7 bases. The germline V gene has CDR1 KGHSH and CDR2 LQKENI. After removal of 6 bases from V and 2 bases from J, the junction contained 19 bases not matched to a gene. The CDR3 is made up of 19 amino acids. The CDR3 reads CASSRGGVRESLPYNEQFF. The CDR3 DNA follows: TGTGCCAGCTCCCGTGGCGGGGTGCGGGAGTCCCTGCCCTACAATGAGCAGTTCTTC. Full variable domain (remainder filled in from reference TRBV18 and TRBJ2-1): NAGVMQNPRHLVRRRGQEARLRCSPMKGHSHVYWYRQLPEEGLKFMVYLQKENIIDESGMPKERFSAEFPKEGPSILRIQQVVRGDSAAYFCASSRGGVRESLPYNEQFFGPGTRLTVL.

The chain links TRBV12-5 to TRBJ1-1; 7 bases agree with TRBD1. Unmatched junction bases numbered 10, after V lost 0 bases and J lost 0 bases. CDR3 length: 18 amino acids. Germline V gene data show CDR1 as LGHNT and CDR2 as FRNRAP. The CDR3 coding sequence is TGTGCTAGTGGTTTGGTACTAGGACAGGCTTTTATGAACACTGAAGCTTTCTTT. It yields the protein CASGLVLGQAFMNTEAFF.

This clonotype was seen a handful of times. The V call is TRBV7-2, the J call TRBJ2-7; TRBD2 aligns across 14 bases. CDR1 is SGHTA and CDR2 is FQGNSA in the germline V gene. V shed 5 bases and J 3 bases; nucleotides not matched to a gene: 9. This CDR3 spans 17 amino acids. CDR3 sequence (DNA): TGTGCCAGCAGCCCCCCATCCGGGACTAGCGGGAGCTACGAGCAGTACTTC. This sequence encodes CASSPPSGTSGSYEQYF.

This clonotype was detected many times. The chain recombines TRBV20-1 with TRBJ2-2, with 9 bases aligning to TRBD2. J was trimmed by 5 bases and V by 0 bases; bases with no gene match: 7. The CDR3 covers 16 residues. Per the germline V gene, CDR1 is DFQATT and CDR2 is SNEGSKA (reference sequence). The CDR3 sequence is CSARDPASGTTGELFF. The CDR3 DNA sequence: TGCAGTGCTAGAGATCCCGCTAGCGGGACGACCGGGGAGCTGTTTTTT.

The sample holds many counts of this clonotype. The V and J genes are TRBV12-3 or TRBV12-4 and TRBJ2-1; D ambiguous. The V and J ends lost 10 bases and 2 bases respectively, with 12 bases between them. The CDR3 length is 13 residues. CDR3 nucleotide sequence: TGTGCCACCCGTTCGAACCCCTACAATGAGCAGTTCTTC. The encoded protein is CATRSNPYNEQFF.

CDR3 bases: TGTGCCAGCAGTTTTCTGCGGGATAGCTCCTACGAGCAGTACTTC. This gives the protein CASSFLRDSSYEQYF. The chain employs TRBV27 and TRBJ2-7, with D possibly TRBD2 on 6 matching bases. Germline CDR1 MNHEY, CDR2 SMNVEV (reference sequence). CDR3 size: 15 residues. The V and J ends lost 3 bases and 0 bases respectively, with 12 bases between them.

The chain joins TRBV29-1 to TRBJ2-1; D is possibly TRBD2 (6 bases). V dropped 2 bases and J dropped 5 bases, with 13 bases sitting between them. This CDR3 comprises 14 residues. Germline V CDR1 and CDR2: SQVTM, ANQGSEA. CDR3 coding DNA: TGCAGCGTTGAAACGTGGGAGGTAAACAATGAGCAGTTCTTC. It is translated as CSVETWEVNNEQFF.

The chain has TRBV7-3 and TRBJ2-4; D remains ambiguous. This CDR3 has 17 amino acids. V shed 4 bases and J shed 4 bases, with 20 bases lying between them. Germline V CDR1 and CDR2: SGHTA, FQGTGA. As DNA, the CDR3 is TGTGCCAGCAGCTCCCCTTCCGTCGGCCAAGTTAAAAACATTCAGTACTTC. Encoded protein: CASSSPSVGQVKNIQYF.

This clonotype occurred a few times. The J gene is TRBJ2-2, the V gene TRBV5-1; D call uncertain. Trimming shortened V by 1 base and J by 2 bases, and 9 bases separated the two germline ends. Germline CDR1 and CDR2: SGHRS and YFSETQ. The CDR3 sequence is 15 residues long. The CDR3 is CASSLRPTNTGELFF. CDR3 in DNA: TGCGCCAGCAGCTTGAGGCCAACCAACACCGGGGAGCTGTTTTTT.

The V gene is TRBV6-6, the J gene TRBJ2-7; TRBD2 is a possible D gene (6 bases). With 6 bases removed from V and 3 bases from J, the gap between germline ends came to 12 bases. Germline V gene lookup returns CDR1 MNHNY and CDR2 SVGAGI (reference sequence). The CDR3 runs to 13 residues. CDR3 protein: CASSLTRNYEQYF. CDR3 in DNA: TGTGCCAGCAGCCTGACTAGAAACTACGAGCAGTACTTC.

This clonotype was seen a few times. The genes are TRBV30 and TRBJ2-1; maybe TRBD2 (5 bases). Trimming stripped 0 bases from V and 13 bases from J, with 10 bases between. Looked up from germline, CDR1 is GTSNPN and CDR2 is SVGIG (reference sequence). The CDR3 covers 11 residues. Written as DNA, the CDR3 is TGTGCCTGGAGTGTGCAAGCGGACCAGTTCTTC. Translated: CAWSVQADQFF.

This clonotype was counted ten times or more. The V and J genes are TRBV6-2 or TRBV6-3 and TRBJ2-1; D is unclear. The ends were cut back, 7 bases at V and 1 base at J, with 11 bases in the middle. The V gene's germline CDR1 is MNHEY and CDR2 SVGEGT. The length of the CDR3 is 14 residues. CDR3 in DNA: TGTGCCAGCACGACCCATTTATCCTACAATGAGCAGTTCTTC. The encoded protein is CASTTHLSYNEQFF.

At least ten counts were recorded for this clonotype. This chain connects TRBV3-1 to TRBJ2-7, with no clear D. The CDR3 extends over 12 amino acids. The germline V gene encodes CDR1 LGHDT and CDR2 YNNKEL (reference sequence). Between the trimmed V and J ends, which lost 5 bases and 3 bases, there was a span of 8 bases. DNA for the CDR3: TGTGCCAGCAGCAAAGTAGTCTACGAGCAGTACTTC. Protein product: CASSKVVYEQYF.

This clonotype has only one observation. This chain uses TRBV18 with TRBJ1-2; weak D call: TRBD1 (5 bases). The germline V gene has CDR1 KGHSH and CDR2 LQKENI. The CDR3 sequence is 16 residues long. V shed 0 bases and J shed 3 bases, with 14 bases lying between them. Here the CDR3 reads CASSPPMGVGDYGYTF. The CDR3 DNA reads TGTGCCAGCTCACCACCGATGGGGGTAGGTGACTATGGCTACACCTTC.